The present TCR beta chain was sequenced within a study of cytomegalovirus exposure and HLA in healthy donors. General study points: Rare TCR sequences predominated, though certain public TCRs were found in many donors. A highly shared variant cluster was judged a likely technical artifact.

The CDR3 length is 16 residues. CDR1 and CDR2 (germline): SGHDT, YYEEEE. Trimming left V 0 bases short and J 0 bases short, with 12 bases between. The PCR contained 60 Vbeta and 13 Jbeta primers. Libraries were prepared by immunoSEQ multiplex PCR; TCRdb keeps only in-frame clonotypes and omits some of them. The table includes around 180,000 clones, more than 70% detected once. A remark on this clone: Its antigen remains unidentified.

The V gene is TRBV5-6, the J gene TRBJ1-1; possible D gene TRBD1, 5 bases. The sequence was collected from a girl under 18 in good health and CMV-seronegative. The material sequenced was PBMCs. The CDR3 nucleotides are TGTGCCAGCAGCTTGGCCGACAGAGACGTGAACACTGAAGCTTTCTTT. This gives the protein CASSLADRDVNTEAFF.